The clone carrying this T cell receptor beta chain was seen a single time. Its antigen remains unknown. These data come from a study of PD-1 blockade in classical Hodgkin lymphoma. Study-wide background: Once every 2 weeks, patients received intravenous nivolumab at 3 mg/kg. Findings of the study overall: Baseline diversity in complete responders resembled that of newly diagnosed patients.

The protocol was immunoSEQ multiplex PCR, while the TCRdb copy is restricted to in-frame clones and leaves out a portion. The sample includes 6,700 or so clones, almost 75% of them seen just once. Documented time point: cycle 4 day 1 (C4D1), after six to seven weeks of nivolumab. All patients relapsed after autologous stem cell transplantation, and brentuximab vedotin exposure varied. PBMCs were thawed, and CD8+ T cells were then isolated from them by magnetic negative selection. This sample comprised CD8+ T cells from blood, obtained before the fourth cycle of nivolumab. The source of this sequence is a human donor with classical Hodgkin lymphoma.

The CDR3 coding sequence is TGTGCCAGCAGCCCAGGACTAGCGGGGGACCCGGGGCAACAGACCCAGTACTTC. Translation gives CASSPGLAGDPGQQTQYF. The rearrangement uses TRBV5-4 and TRBJ2-5, with 13 positions matching TRBD2. CDR3 length: 18 residues. V was clipped by 4 bases and J by 6 bases; unmatched bases: 15. Germline V CDR1 and CDR2: SGHNT, YYREEE (reference sequence).